This T cell receptor (beta chain) derives from a study of blood T cell repertoires in COVID-19. Study overall: Acute-phase and convalescent COVID-19 samples originated in the United States, Italy and Spain. The analysed material was cDNA or gDNA that came from T cells, B-cell-depleted T cells, or PBMCs.

This clone was recorded a few times. Authors' methods: The authors estimated nucleated cell counts from reference gene primer amplification. Profiled with immunoSEQ multiplex PCR; TCRdb holds only in-frame clones, not every one. The DNA gave D and trimming, while V, J and clone size come from that table. This repertoire shows 310,000 or so clones, about 90% found once; its top ten account for over 9%. Seattle-derived patients entered the study during active infection and were followed longitudinally. V lost 7 bases, J lost 3 bases, and 4 bases stayed unmatched. The CDR3 consists of 13 residues. The germline CDR1 and CDR2 sequences are SQVTM and ANQGSEA.

The V and J genes are TRBV29-1 and TRBJ1-3; 9 nucleotides match TRBD1. The sequence was collected from a woman younger than 45 with COVID-19, enrolled during active disease. The sample was peripheral blood. CDR3 loop: CSAQGASGNTIYF. For the CDR3, the DNA is TGCAGCGCACAGGGGGCTAGTGGAAACACCATATATTTT.